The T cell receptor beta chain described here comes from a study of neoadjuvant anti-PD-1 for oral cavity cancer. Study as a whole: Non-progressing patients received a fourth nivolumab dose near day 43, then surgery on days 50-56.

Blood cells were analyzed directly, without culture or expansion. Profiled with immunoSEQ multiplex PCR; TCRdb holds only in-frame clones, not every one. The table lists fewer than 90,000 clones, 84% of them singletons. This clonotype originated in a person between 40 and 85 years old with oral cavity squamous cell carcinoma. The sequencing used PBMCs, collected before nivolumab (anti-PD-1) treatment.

CDR3 in DNA: TGTGCCAGCAGCTTACAACCAGGAGGTGTCACTGAAGCTTTCTTT. Translation: CASSLQPGGVTEAFF. This chain connects TRBV5-8 to TRBJ1-1, with no clear D. Trimming left V 2 bases short and J 4 bases short, with 15 bases between. CDR3 length: 15 residues. Germline V gene sequence: CDR1 SGHTS, CDR2 YDEGEE.